Sequencing of this TCR beta chain was carried out in a study of Ad26.COV2.S vaccination and SARS-CoV-2 variants. Documented treatment: some 20 received Ad26.COV2.S at low or high dose, single or two shots; roughly five received placebo; per-sample allocation not given. Specimens were obtained on day 63 following the first vaccine or placebo injection. The protocol was immunoSEQ multiplex PCR, while the TCRdb copy is restricted to in-frame clones and leaves out a portion. This sample has a few hundred thousand clones, with about 92% found just once. CDR1 SGDLS and CDR2 YYNGEE come from the germline V gene. This CDR3 is built from 15 residues. Trimming removed 4 bases at V and 3 bases at J, with 15 bases between.

This specimen consisted of peripheral blood, obtained in a trial of Ad26.COV2.S vaccine versus placebo. The clonotype originates from a person aged 18-60 years who received the Ad26.COV2.S COVID-19 vaccine or a placebo. The chain combines TRBV9 with TRBJ2-3, with D tentatively TRBD1 (6 bases). The CDR3 DNA reads TGTGCCAGCAGCCCCCAGGGACATATGACAGATACGCAGTATTTT. It yields the protein CASSPQGHMTDTQYF.